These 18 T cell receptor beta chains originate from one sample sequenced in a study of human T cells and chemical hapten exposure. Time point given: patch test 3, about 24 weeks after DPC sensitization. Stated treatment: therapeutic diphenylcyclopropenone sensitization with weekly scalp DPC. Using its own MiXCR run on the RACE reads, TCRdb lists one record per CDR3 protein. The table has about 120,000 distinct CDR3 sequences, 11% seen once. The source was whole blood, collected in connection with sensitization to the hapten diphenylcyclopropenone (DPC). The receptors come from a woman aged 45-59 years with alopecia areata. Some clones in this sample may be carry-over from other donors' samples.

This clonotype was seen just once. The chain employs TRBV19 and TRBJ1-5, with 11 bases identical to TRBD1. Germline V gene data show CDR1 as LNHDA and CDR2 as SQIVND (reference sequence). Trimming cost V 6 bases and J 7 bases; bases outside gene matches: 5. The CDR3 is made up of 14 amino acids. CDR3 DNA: TGTGCCAGTAGGCAAGGGACAGGGGGGCAGCCCCAGCATTTT. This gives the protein CASRQGTGGQPQHF.

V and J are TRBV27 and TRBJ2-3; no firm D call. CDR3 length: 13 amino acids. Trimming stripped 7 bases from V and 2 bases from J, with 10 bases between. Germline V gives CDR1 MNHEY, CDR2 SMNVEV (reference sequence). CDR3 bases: TGTGCCAGCATGGGTAGATACACAGATACGCAGTATTTT. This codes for CASMGRYTDTQYF.

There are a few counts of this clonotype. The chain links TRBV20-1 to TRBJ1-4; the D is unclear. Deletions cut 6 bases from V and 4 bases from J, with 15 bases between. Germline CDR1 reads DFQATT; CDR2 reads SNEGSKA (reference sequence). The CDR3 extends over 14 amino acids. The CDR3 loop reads CSANSRPFNEKLFF. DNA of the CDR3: TGCAGTGCCAATTCGAGGCCTTTTAATGAAAAACTGTTTTTT.

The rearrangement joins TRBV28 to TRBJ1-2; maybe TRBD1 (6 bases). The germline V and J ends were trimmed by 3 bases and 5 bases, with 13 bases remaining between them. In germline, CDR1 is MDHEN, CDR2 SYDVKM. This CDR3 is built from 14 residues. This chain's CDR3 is CASSFAGEKYGYTF. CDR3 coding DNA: TGTGCCAGCAGTTTCGCAGGGGAGAAGTATGGCTACACCTTC.

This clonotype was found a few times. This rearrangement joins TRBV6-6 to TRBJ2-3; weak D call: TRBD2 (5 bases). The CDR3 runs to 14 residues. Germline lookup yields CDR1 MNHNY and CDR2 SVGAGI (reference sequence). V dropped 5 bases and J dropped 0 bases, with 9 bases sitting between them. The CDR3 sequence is CASSTSGSTDTQYF. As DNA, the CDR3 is TGTGCCAGCAGTACCAGCGGTAGCACAGATACGCAGTATTTT.

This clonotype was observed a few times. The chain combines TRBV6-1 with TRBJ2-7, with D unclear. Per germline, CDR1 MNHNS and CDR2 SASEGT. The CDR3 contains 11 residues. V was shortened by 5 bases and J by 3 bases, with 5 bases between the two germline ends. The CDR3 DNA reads TGTGCCAGCAGTTCACACTACGAGCAGTACTTC. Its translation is CASSSHYEQYF.

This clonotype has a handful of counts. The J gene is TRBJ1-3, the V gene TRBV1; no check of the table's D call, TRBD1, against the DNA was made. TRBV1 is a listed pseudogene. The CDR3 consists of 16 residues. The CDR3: CTSSHYRVLAGNTIYF. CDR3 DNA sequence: TGCACCAGCAGCCACTACAGGGTCCTCGCTGGAAACACCATATATTTT.

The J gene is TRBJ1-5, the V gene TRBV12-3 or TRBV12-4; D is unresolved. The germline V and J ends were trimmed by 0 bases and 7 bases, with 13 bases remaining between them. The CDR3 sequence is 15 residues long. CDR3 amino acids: CASSLAPTTGQPQHF. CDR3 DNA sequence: TGTGCCAGCAGTTTAGCGCCCACGACCGGGCAGCCCCAGCATTTT.

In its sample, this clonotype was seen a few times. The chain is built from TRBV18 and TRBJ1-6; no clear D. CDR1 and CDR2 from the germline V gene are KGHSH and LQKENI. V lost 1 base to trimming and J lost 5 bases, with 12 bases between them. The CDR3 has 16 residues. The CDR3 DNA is TGTGCCAGCTCACCACTGGCTGCAGGAAATAATTCACCCCTCCACTTT. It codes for CASSPLAAGNNSPLHF. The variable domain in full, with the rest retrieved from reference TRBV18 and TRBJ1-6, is NAGVMQNPRHLVRRRGQEARLRCSPMKGHSHVYWYRQLPEEGLKFMVYLQKENIIDESGMPKERFSAEFPKEGPSILRIQQVVRGDSAAYFCASSPLAAGNNSPLHFGNGTRLTVT.

The CDR3 region is CASSYPSGEYGYTF. DNA of the CDR3: TGTGCCAGCAGCTATCCGTCAGGCGAATATGGCTACACCTTC. V is TRBV13 and J is TRBJ1-2; unclear D gene. The length of the CDR3 is 14 residues. The germline CDR1 and CDR2 sequences are PRHDT and FYEKMQ (reference sequence). V lost 4 bases and J lost 5, with 14 bases in between.

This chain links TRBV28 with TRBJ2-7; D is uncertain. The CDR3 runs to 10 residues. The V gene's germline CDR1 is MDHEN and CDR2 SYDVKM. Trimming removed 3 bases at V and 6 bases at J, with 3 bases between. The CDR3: CASSFIEQYF. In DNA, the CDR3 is TGTGCCAGCAGTTTTATCGAGCAGTACTTC.

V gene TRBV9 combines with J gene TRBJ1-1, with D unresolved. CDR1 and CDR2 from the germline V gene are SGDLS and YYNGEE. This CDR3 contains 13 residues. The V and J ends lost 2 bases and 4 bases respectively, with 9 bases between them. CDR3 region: CASSVTLGTEAFF. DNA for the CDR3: TGTGCCAGCAGCGTTACCCTGGGCACTGAAGCTTTCTTT.

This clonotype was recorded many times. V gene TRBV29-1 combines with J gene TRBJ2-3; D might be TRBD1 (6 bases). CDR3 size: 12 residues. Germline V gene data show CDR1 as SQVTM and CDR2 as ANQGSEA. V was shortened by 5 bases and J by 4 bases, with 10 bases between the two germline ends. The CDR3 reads CSVSGVADTQYF. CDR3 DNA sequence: TGCAGCGTTTCAGGGGTCGCAGATACGCAGTATTTT.

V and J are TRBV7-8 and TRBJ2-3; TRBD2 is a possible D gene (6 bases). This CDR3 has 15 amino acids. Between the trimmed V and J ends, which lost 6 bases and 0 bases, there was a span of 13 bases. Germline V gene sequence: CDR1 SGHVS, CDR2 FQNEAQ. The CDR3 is CASRNRGFSTDTQYF. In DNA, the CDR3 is TGTGCCAGCAGAAATCGGGGGTTTAGCACAGATACGCAGTATTTT.

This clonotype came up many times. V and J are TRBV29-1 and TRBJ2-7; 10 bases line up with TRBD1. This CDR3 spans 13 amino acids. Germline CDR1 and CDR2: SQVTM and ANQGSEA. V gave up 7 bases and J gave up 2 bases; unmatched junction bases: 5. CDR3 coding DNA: TGCAGCGGGACCGGGACAGGGGCCTACGAGCAGTACTTC. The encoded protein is CSGTGTGAYEQYF.

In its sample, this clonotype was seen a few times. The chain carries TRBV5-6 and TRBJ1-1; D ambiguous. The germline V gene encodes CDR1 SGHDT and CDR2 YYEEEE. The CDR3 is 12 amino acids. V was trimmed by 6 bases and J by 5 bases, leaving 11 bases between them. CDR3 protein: CASTFGATEAFF. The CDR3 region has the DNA TGTGCCAGCACCTTTGGTGCTACTGAAGCTTTCTTT.

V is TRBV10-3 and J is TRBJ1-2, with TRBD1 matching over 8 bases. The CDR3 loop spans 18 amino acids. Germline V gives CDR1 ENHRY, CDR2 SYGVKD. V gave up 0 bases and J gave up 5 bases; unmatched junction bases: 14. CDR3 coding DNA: TGTGCCATCAGTGAGTCGAGAGGACAGGGTTCGTTAGGGTATGGCTACACCTTC. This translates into CAISESRGQGSLGYGYTF.

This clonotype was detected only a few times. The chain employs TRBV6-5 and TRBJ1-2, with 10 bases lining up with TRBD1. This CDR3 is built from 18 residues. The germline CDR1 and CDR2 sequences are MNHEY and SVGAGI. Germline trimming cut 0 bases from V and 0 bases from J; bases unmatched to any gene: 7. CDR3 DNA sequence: TGTGCCAGCAGTTACTCGACATGGGACAGGGGACCTAACTATGGCTACACCTTC. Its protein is CASSYSTWDRGPNYGYTF.